This T cell receptor beta chain was captured by sequencing in a study of T cell responses to AZD1222 COVID-19 vaccine. Sequencing was performed with immunoSEQ multiplex PCR; in TCRdb, only in-frame clones are kept and a portion is missing. The sample holds around 97,000 clones, less than 95% seen once. In the case of this clone: The antigen remains unidentified.

Study-wide points: Only a handful of AZD1222 recipients, roughly 6 in all, had baseline seropositivity. Donors were chiefly white British, with a greater number of females, and clonal diversity was perhaps underestimated.

The input for sequencing was peripheral blood, taken on day 0 of AZD1222 vaccination. The clonotype was recovered from an adult in good health.

The CDR3 sequence is CSASRDAGGPYNEQFF. The CDR3 DNA sequence: TGCAGTGCTAGTCGGGATGCGGGGGGACCCTACAATGAGCAGTTCTTC. J is TRBJ2-1 and V is TRBV20-1, with 8 bases lining up with TRBD2. The CDR3 runs 16 residues. Germline V lookup: CDR1 DFQATT, CDR2 SNEGSKA (reference sequence). Trimming removed 3 bases from V and 2 bases from J; junction bases left unmatched: 9.